Presented here are 30 T cell receptor beta chains from one specimen sequenced in a study of CXCR3-negative and CXCR3-positive naive CD8 T cells. Researchers prepared the TRB cDNA libraries using 5' RACE with UMI labels. TCRdb re-analyzed the 5' RACE reads; it lists each CDR3 protein once, without DNA. The table counts about 48,000 distinct CDR3 sequences; 15% lies in the top ten. The sequenced sample consisted of memory CD8+ T cells from blood. The source is a human donor in good health. Some clones in this sample may be carry-over from other donors' samples.

The chain has TRBV15 and TRBJ1-2. CDR1 LNHNV and CDR2 YYDKDF come from the germline V gene (reference sequence). There are 13 residues in the CDR3. CDR3 residues: CATSRDRAYGYTF.

The chain combines TRBV20-1 with TRBJ2-1. This CDR3 is built from 12 residues. Germline CDR1 is DFQATT and CDR2 is SNEGSKA (reference sequence). The CDR3 reads CSARGTDNEQFF.

The V gene is TRBV12-3 or TRBV12-4, the J gene TRBJ2-3. This CDR3 is 11 amino acids long. CDR3 loop: CASSSADTQYF.

V is TRBV3-1 and J is TRBJ2-5. CDR1 LGHDT and CDR2 YNNKEL come from the germline V gene (reference sequence). CDR3 length equals 13 residues. The CDR3: CASSHPPKETQYF.

V is TRBV5-1 and J is TRBJ2-2; TCRdb returns TRBD2, unconfirmable since there is no DNA. This CDR3 is built from 16 residues. Germline CDR1 is SGHRS and CDR2 is YFSETQ. CDR3 sequence reads: CASSIRTQSNTGELFF.

The rearrangement uses TRBV20-1 and TRBJ2-7; TCRdb calls TRBD1, which cannot be checked without DNA. The CDR3 totals 13 residues. Germline V gene data show CDR1 as DFQATT and CDR2 as SNEGSKA (reference sequence). CDR3 residues: CSAPGTAIHEQYF.

V is TRBV7-9 and J is TRBJ2-3; TCRdb's D call, TRBD1, is unchecked because there is no DNA. Germline CDR1 reads SEHNR; CDR2 reads FQNEAQ (reference sequence). This CDR3 has 18 amino acids. Here the CDR3 reads CASSLARDRGFSGDTQYF. The variable domain in full, with the rest retrieved from reference TRBV7-9 and TRBJ2-3, is DTGVSQNPRHKITKRGQNVTFRCDPISEHNRLYWYRQTLGQGPEFLTYFQNEAQLEKSRLLSDRFSAERPKGSFSTLEIQRTEQGDSAMYLCASSLARDRGFSGDTQYFGPGTRLTVL.

The chain combines TRBV7-2 with TRBJ2-7; without DNA, the TCRdb call of TRBD1 cannot be checked. The CDR3 runs to 15 residues. Germline loops: CDR1 SGHTA, CDR2 FQGNSA. The CDR3 loop reads CASSFYRDSLLEQYF.

V gene TRBV12-3 or TRBV12-4 combines with J gene TRBJ1-1; TCRdb's D gene call, TRBD1, goes unchecked for lack of DNA. CDR3 length: 14 amino acids. CDR3: CASSTRPGQLEAFF.

This sequence joins TRBV13 and TRBJ2-7. CDR3 length: 14 amino acids. Germline V gene lookup returns CDR1 PRHDT and CDR2 FYEKMQ (reference sequence). The chain's CDR3 is CASSTTDGSYEQYF.

V is TRBV7-2 and J is TRBJ1-4. Germline loops: CDR1 SGHTA, CDR2 FQGNSA. The CDR3 consists of 16 residues. The CDR3 sequence is CASTGQESATNEKLFF.

This chain links TRBV23-1 with TRBJ1-5. TRBV23-1 belongs to the ORF category, with a function that is uncertain. The CDR3 loop spans 14 amino acids. CDR3 residues: CASSSVDGFQPQHF.

This chain connects TRBV7-2 to TRBJ2-7; TCRdb selects TRBD1, and the lack of DNA leaves this call unchecked. The germline gives CDR1 SGHTA, CDR2 FQGNSA. The CDR3 runs 15 residues. The CDR3 reads CASSLVGQRTYEQYF.

The chain employs TRBV29-1 and TRBJ2-3; TCRdb outputs TRBD1, but without DNA this stays unchecked. Per the germline V gene, CDR1 is SQVTM and CDR2 is ANQGSEA. The CDR3 consists of 13 residues. CDR3: CSVVWGATDTQYF.

This chain joins TRBV4-1 and TRBJ2-3; TCRdb proposes TRBD2, but this gene call is untestable without DNA. Germline CDR1 reads MGHRA; CDR2 reads YSYEKL. This CDR3 has 16 amino acids. The CDR3 is CASSHATSGGSDTQYF.

The gene calls are TRBV6-2 or TRBV6-3 and TRBJ1-5; TCRdb gives TRBD1 as the D gene, but with no DNA this cannot be confirmed. Germline CDR1 reads MNHEY; CDR2 reads SVGEGT. The CDR3 extends over 18 amino acids. CDR3 amino acids: CASSGPDRGLSGNQPQHF.

The chain links TRBV12-3 or TRBV12-4 to TRBJ1-2; TCRdb names TRBD1, which stays unverified in the absence of DNA. This CDR3 contains 12 residues. The CDR3 region is CASTQGAYGYTF.

V and J are TRBV20-1 and TRBJ2-3; TCRdb picks TRBD2, but there is no DNA to check that call. Germline lookup yields CDR1 DFQATT and CDR2 SNEGSKA (reference sequence). This CDR3 is 14 amino acids long. The chain's CDR3 is CSAIAGVLTDTQYF.

The chain couples TRBV9 to TRBJ2-3. From germline, CDR1 is SGDLS and CDR2 YYNGEE. The CDR3 contains 16 residues. The CDR3 loop reads CASSVLSGSSTDTQYF.

The chain recombines TRBV20-1 with TRBJ1-4; TCRdb designates TRBD1, a call that cannot be tested without DNA. The germline V gene encodes CDR1 DFQATT and CDR2 SNEGSKA (reference sequence). The CDR3 contains 18 residues. CDR3 residues: CSARAPSGGTATNEKLFF.

This chain's CDR3 is CASSWENNRAANEKLFF. The chain employs TRBV7-9 and TRBJ1-4; TCRdb's assignment of TRBD1 cannot be checked, as there is no DNA. The CDR3 runs 17 residues. Germline V gives CDR1 SEHNR, CDR2 FQNEAQ (reference sequence).

The chain's CDR3 is CASSPWTGKTSSYNEQFF. This chain uses TRBV12-3 or TRBV12-4 with TRBJ2-1; TCRdb gives TRBD1 as the D gene, but with no DNA this cannot be confirmed. This CDR3 comprises 18 residues.

The V call is TRBV29-1, the J call TRBJ2-1; with no DNA, the TCRdb D assignment of TRBD1 cannot be verified. Germline CDR1 reads SQVTM; CDR2 reads ANQGSEA. This CDR3 is 13 amino acids long. This CDR3 reads CSVYEARGNEQFF.

This rearrangement joins TRBV5-1 to TRBJ1-6; TCRdb names TRBD1, which stays unverified in the absence of DNA. Germline-derived CDR1 and CDR2 are SGHRS and YFSETQ. CDR3 length equals 15 residues. The CDR3 here is CASSLEGGRNSPLHF.

The chain carries TRBV6-6 and TRBJ2-7; the D call from TCRdb, TRBD1, cannot be confirmed without DNA. This CDR3 spans 14 amino acids. Germline assignment: CDR1 MNHNY and CDR2 SVGAGI (reference sequence). The CDR3 protein is CASRIFGTGYEQYF.

The chain joins TRBV13 to TRBJ1-1. The CDR3 length is 16 residues. Germline assignment: CDR1 PRHDT and CDR2 FYEKMQ (reference sequence). CDR3 amino acids: CASSLEGVGMNTEAFF.

CDR3 residues: CASSESPGQNTEAFF. The chain carries TRBV6-1 and TRBJ1-1; the D gene TCRdb calls, TRBD1, cannot be checked with no DNA. Germline V gene lookup returns CDR1 MNHNS and CDR2 SASEGT. The CDR3 contains 15 residues.

This chain links TRBV20-1 with TRBJ2-1; the D gene TCRdb calls, TRBD1, cannot be checked with no DNA. Per germline, CDR1 DFQATT and CDR2 SNEGSKA (reference sequence). The CDR3 is 13 amino acids. The CDR3 protein is CSARGGSWHEQFF.

The chain uses TRBV29-1 and TRBJ2-1. The V gene's germline CDR1 is SQVTM and CDR2 ANQGSEA. The CDR3 has 14 amino acids. CDR3 protein: CSVTHPTAGNEQFF.

The chain joins TRBV6-4 to TRBJ2-3; TCRdb selects TRBD2, and the lack of DNA leaves this call unchecked. The CDR3 consists of 16 residues. From germline, CDR1 is MRHNA and CDR2 SNTAGT. The CDR3 is CASSPSESTSTDTQYF.